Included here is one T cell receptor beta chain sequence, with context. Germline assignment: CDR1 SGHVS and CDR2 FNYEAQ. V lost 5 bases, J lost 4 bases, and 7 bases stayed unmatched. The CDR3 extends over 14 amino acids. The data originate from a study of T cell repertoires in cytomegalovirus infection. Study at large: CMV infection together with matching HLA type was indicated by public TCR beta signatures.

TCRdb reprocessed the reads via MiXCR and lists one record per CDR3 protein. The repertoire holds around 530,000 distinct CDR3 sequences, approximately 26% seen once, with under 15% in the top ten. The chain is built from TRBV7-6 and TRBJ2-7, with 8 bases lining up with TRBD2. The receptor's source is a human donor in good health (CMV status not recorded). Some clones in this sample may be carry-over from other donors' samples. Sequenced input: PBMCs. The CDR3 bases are TGTGCCAGCAGCAAAAGCGGGAGTGGGTACGAGCAGTACTTC. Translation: CASSKSGSGYEQYF.